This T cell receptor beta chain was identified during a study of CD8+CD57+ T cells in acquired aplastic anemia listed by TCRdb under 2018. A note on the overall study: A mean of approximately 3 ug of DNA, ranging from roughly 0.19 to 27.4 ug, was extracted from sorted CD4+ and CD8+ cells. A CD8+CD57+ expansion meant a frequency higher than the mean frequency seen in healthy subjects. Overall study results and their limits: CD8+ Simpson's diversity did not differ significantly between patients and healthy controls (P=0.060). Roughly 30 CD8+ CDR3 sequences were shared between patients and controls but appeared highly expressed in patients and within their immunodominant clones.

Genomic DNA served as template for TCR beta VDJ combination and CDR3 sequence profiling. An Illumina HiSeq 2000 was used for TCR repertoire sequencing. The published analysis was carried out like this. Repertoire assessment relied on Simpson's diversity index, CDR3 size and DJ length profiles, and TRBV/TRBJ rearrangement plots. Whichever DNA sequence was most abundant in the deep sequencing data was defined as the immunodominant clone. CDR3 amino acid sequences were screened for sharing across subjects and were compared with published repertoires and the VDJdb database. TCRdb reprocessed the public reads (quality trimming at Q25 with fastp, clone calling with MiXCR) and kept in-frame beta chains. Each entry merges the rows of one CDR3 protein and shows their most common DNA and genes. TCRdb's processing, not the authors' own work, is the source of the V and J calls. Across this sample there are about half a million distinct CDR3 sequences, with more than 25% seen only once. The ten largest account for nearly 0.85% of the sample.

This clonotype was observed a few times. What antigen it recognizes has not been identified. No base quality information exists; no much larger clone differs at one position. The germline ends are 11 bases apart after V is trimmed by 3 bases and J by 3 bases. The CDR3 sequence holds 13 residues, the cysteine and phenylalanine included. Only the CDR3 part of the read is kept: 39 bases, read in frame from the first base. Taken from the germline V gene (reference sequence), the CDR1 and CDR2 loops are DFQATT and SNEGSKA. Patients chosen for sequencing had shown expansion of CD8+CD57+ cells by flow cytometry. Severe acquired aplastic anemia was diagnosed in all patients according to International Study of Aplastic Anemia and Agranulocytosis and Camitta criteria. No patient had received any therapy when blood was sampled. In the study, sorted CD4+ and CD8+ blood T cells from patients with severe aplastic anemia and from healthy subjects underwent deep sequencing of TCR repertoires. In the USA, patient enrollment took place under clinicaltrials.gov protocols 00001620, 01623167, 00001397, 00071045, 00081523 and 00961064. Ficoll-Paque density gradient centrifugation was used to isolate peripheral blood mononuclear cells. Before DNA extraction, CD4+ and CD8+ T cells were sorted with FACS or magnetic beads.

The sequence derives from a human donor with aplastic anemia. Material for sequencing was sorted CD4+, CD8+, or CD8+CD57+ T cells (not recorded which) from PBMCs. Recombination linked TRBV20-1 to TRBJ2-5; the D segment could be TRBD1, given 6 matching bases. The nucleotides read TGCAGTGCTAGGGTTCGACAGGAAGAGACCCAGTACTTC. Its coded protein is CSARVRQEETQYF.